The rows below give T cell receptor beta chains drawn from one sample of a study of OX40 agonist ivuxolimab in advanced cancers. TCRdb's copy holds only in-frame clones and misses some; the assay was immunoSEQ multiplex PCR. Found here are some 30,000 clones, roughly 80% of them singletons; the top ten hold roughly 20%. The source was CD4+ or CD8+ T cells sorted from blood, collected in a trial of the OX40 agonist ivuxolimab. All receptors come from an adult with an advanced solid tumor such as melanoma, head and neck, liver or kidney cancer. The CDR3 runs from the conserved cysteine through the conserved F or W. Each record gives: D gene, clone size, J gene, V gene, CDR3 DNA, CDR3 protein. The D gene is left open where the match is weak. Rows give clone size only sometimes, using once, few, many, or a class for an expanded clone.

TRBD1	-	TRBJ1-2	TRBV28	TGTGCCAGCAGTTTATCACAGGGGCGGTATGGCTACACCTTC	CASSLSQGRYGYTF
-	-	TRBJ1-6	TRBV28	TGTGCGGAGCAAAGTAGGGCGGGAGGTTCACCCCTCCACTTT	CAEQSRAGGSPLHF
-	-	TRBJ1-1	TRBV6-5	TGTGCCAGCAGTGCAAACGTTGGTGGCACTGAAGCTTTCTTT	CASSANVGGTEAFF
-	-	TRBJ1-3	TRBV19	TGTGCCAGTACAAGACAGCACCGGGCGGGAAACACCATATATTTT	CASTRQHRAGNTIYF
-	-	TRBJ1-6	TRBV5-6	TGTGCCAGCAGCTTGTTAGGGGATAATTCACCCCTCCACTTT	CASSLLGDNSPLHF
-	-	TRBJ2-3	TRBV29-1	TGCATCGGGGAGGTACCAGAAAAAACGCAGTATTTT	CIGEVPEKTQYF
-	-	TRBJ2-7	TRBV28	TGTGCCAGCAGGCCGGGGCCCGGGCCCTACGAGCAGTACTTC	CASRPGPGPYEQYF
-	-	TRBJ1-1	TRBV5-4	TGTGCCAGCAGCTTATGGGGCGGAGGGGCTGAAGCTTTCTTT	CASSLWGGGAEAFF
-	-	TRBJ1-4	TRBV6-5	TGTGCCAGCAGTGTGGGACTGATTAATGAAAAACTGTTTTTT	CASSVGLINEKLFF
-	-	TRBJ1-4	TRBV28	TGTGCCAGCACCATAGGGGGGACACCTAATGAAAAACTGTTTTTT	CASTIGGTPNEKLFF
TRBD1	-	TRBJ2-4	TRBV7-2	TGTGCCAGCAGCTTAGTCGGGCAGGGGGTAGGATCCAAAAACATTCAGTACTTC	CASSLVGQGVGSKNIQYF
TRBD2	-	TRBJ2-1	TRBV7-6	TGTGCCAGCAGCTTAGTATCGGCTAGCGGTTACAATGAGCAGTTCTTC	CASSLVSASGYNEQFF
-	-	TRBJ1-1	TRBV4-1	TGCGCCAGCAGCCTTCCGGGGAACACTGAAGCTTTCTTT	CASSLPGNTEAFF
-	once	TRBJ2-7	TRBV7-2	TGTGCCAGCAGCTTAAAACAGTACGAGCAGTACTTC	CASSLKQYEQYF
TRBD2	few	TRBJ2-7	TRBV28	TGTGCCAGCAGTTCCGTCTACTTGGGACTAGCGGGCGCTTGGAGGGAGTCCTACGAGCAGTACTTC	CASSSVYLGLAGAWRESYEQYF
-	-	TRBJ2-1	TRBV15	TGTGCCACCAGCAGAGATCGGTCTAGCAGTGGGGGTGAGCAGTTCTTC	CATSRDRSSSGGEQFF
TRBD2	-	TRBJ2-7	TRBV18	TGTGCCAGCTCACCGAAAGGCGGGGGTCCTGAGCAGTACTTC	CASSPKGGGPEQYF
TRBD2	-	TRBJ2-5	TRBV19	TGTGCCAGTAGTGCGGGGACTAGCGGGGTAGGGACCCAGTACTTC	CASSAGTSGVGTQYF
-	-	TRBJ2-5	TRBV7-2	TGTGCCAGCAGCTTAGACACAGCTCAAGAGACCCAGTACTTC	CASSLDTAQETQYF
TRBD1	-	TRBJ1-4	TRBV6-1	TGTGCCAGCAGTGTAGCCGGGACAGGGGTTCTTCATTCCGATTCCACCTCGTTT	CASSVAGTGVLHSDSTSF
-	-	TRBJ1-6	TRBV2	TGTGCCAGCACCCGTGGGAGCTCCTATAATTCACCCCTCCACTTT	CASTRGSSYNSPLHF
TRBD1	-	TRBJ1-2	TRBV28	TGTGCCAGCAGTTTATCAGGGGGCAGGGGCTACACCTTC	CASSLSGGRGYTF
-	-	TRBJ2-1	TRBV30	TGTGCCTGGAGCCAGGGGTCCCAGTACAATGAGCAGTTCTTC	CAWSQGSQYNEQFF
-	once	TRBJ2-7	TRBV7-2	TGTGCCAGCAGCCTCCCGCCCGGAGGGCAGTACTTC	CASSLPPGGQYF
TRBD2	-	TRBJ2-6	TRBV5-1	TGCGCCAGCAGCTTTCGCGGGGGGGCTGGGGCCAACGTCCTGACTTTC	CASSFRGGAGANVLTF
-	-	TRBJ2-3	TRBV7-3	TGTGCCAGCAGCTACCGGGGGGCCGGGGATACGCAGTATTTT	CASSYRGAGDTQYF
-	medium-sized	TRBJ1-2	TRBV19	TGTGCCAGTAGTCCTCCGGAGAGTGCCTATGGCTACACCTTC	CASSPPESAYGYTF
-	-	TRBJ2-5	TRBV10-1	TGCGCCAGCAGTGGGCAATGGGGAGAGACCCAGTACTTC	CASSGQWGETQYF
TRBD2	-	TRBJ2-5	TRBV2	TGTGCCAGCAGTGCACTAGCGGGGGGGCCGAAGCAAGAGACCCAGTACTTC	CASSALAGGPKQETQYF
-	-	TRBJ2-4	TRBV5-1	TGCGCCAGCAGCTTGGGGGGGAACGTGAGAAACATTCAGTACTTC	CASSLGGNVRNIQYF
-	-	TRBJ2-2	TRBV29-1	TGCAGCGTTGGGGCAGGACAAACCGGGGAGCTGTTTTTT	CSVGAGQTGELFF
-	few	TRBJ1-5	TRBV29-1	TGCAGCGTTGGGGGAGGTGGTAGCAATCAGCCCCAGCATTTT	CSVGGGGSNQPQHF
TRBD1	-	TRBJ1-2	TRBV6-1	TGTGCCAGCAGACCAGACAGGGGGTATTCCTATGGCTACACCTTC	CASRPDRGYSYGYTF
TRBD1	once	TRBJ2-7	TRBV19	TGTGCCAGTAGTACCGGGACAGGCCGCTACGAGCAGTACTTC	CASSTGTGRYEQYF
-	-	TRBJ2-5	TRBV18	TGTGCCAGCTCACCAAGAACGGCGCAAGAGACCCAGTACTTC	CASSPRTAQETQYF
TRBD1	-	TRBJ1-1	TRBV9	TGTGCCAGCAGCCCCGGGACAGGGTCTTCAAGACCGGCTTTCTTT	CASSPGTGSSRPAFF
-	-	TRBJ1-6	TRBV7-9	TGTGCCAGCAGCTTAGGTGGGGGCAGGGGTCATTCACCCCTCCACTTT	CASSLGGGRGHSPLHF
TRBD2	-	TRBJ2-1	TRBV7-3	TGTGCCAGCAGCTCATCTTTGGGAGGGATGGGCACGGCCTACAATGAGCAGTTCTTC	CASSSSLGGMGTAYNEQFF
TRBD1	-	TRBJ1-1	TRBV6-6	TGTGCCAGCAGACATGAACAGGGGTACACTGAAGCTTTCTTT	CASRHEQGYTEAFF
TRBD2	few	TRBJ2-7	TRBV6-5	TGTGCCGGCAGTGACTGGGGGGGCGAGCAGTACTTC	CAGSDWGGEQYF
TRBD2	-	TRBJ2-5	TRBV14	TGTGCCAGCAGCCAAGGACGGAACAGCGGGAGGGTGAGCCAGTACTTC	CASSQGRNSGRVSQYF
TRBD1	-	TRBJ2-3	TRBV5-1	TGCGCCAGCAGCTCGCGACCGGACAGGGACGATACGCAGTATTTT	CASSSRPDRDDTQYF
-	once	TRBJ2-1	TRBV29-1	TGCAGCGTAATGGTTCCCTACAATGAGCAGTTCTTC	CSVMVPYNEQFF
TRBD1	once	TRBJ2-1	TRBV5-1	TGCGCCAGCAGTACAGGGGGCCCCTACAATGAGCAGTTCTTC	CASSTGGPYNEQFF
-	-	TRBJ1-3	TRBV28	TGTGCCAGCAGTTCATCCGGGACAAAAAATCTAAACACCATATATTTT	CASSSSGTKNLNTIYF
-	-	TRBJ1-2	TRBV5-4	TGTGCCAGCAGCTTGAGAGGGGAAGGGAGCTACACCTTC	CASSLRGEGSYTF
-	-	TRBJ1-5	TRBV7-8	TGTGCCAGCAGCTCAAGTAACGTCCGTCAGCCCCAGCATTTT	CASSSSNVRQPQHF